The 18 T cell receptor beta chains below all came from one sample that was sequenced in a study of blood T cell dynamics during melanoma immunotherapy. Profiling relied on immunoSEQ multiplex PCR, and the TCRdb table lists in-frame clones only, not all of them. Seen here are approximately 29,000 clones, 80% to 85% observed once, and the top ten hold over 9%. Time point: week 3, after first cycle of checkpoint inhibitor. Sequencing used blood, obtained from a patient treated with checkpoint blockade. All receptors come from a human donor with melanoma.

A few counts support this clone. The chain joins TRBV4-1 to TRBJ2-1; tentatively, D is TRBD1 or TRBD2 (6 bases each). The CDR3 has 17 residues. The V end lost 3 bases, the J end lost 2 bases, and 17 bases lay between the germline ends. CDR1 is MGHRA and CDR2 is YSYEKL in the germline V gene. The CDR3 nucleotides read TGCGCCAGCAGCCAGGGACTGGGACACCGAACCTACAATGAGCAGTTCTTC. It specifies CASSQGLGHRTYNEQFF.

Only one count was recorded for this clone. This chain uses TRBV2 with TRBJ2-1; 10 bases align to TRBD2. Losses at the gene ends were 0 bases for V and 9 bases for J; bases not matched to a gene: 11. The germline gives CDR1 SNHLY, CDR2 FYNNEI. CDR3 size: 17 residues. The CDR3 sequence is CASSEAHLAGAVREQFF. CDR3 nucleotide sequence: TGTGCCAGCAGTGAAGCGCACCTAGCGGGAGCGGTACGTGAGCAGTTCTTC.

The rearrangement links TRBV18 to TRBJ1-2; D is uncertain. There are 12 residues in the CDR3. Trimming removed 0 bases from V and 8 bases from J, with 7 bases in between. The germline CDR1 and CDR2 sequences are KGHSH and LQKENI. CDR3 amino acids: CASSPPTGGYTF. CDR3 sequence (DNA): TGTGCCAGCTCACCACCCACGGGGGGCTACACCTTC.

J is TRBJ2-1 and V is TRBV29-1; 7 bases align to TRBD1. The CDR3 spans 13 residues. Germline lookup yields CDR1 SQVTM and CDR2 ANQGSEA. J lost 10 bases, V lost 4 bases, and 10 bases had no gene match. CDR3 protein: CSVARDRDSEQFF. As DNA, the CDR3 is TGCAGCGTTGCTCGCGACCGGGACAGCGAGCAGTTCTTC.

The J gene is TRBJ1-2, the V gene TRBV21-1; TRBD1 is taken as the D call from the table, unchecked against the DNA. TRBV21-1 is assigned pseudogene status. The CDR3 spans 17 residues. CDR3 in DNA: TGTGCCAGCAGCAAAAGCAGGGAAGTATGGTGTAACTATGGCTACACCTTC. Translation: CASSKSREVWCNYGYTF.

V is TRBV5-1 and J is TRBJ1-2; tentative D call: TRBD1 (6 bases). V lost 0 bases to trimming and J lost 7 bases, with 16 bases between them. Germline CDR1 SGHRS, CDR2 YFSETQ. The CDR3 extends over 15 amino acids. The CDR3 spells CASSLVGGDGLGYTF. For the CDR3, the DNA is TGCGCCAGCAGCTTGGTTGGGGGCGATGGTCTTGGCTACACCTTC.

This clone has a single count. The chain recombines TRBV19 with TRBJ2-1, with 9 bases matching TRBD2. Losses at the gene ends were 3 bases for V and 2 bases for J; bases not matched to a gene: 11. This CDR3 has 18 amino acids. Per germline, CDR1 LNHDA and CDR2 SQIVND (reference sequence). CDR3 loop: CASSMVYWASGAYNEQFF. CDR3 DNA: TGTGCCAGTAGTATGGTATACTGGGCTAGCGGGGCCTACAATGAGCAGTTCTTC.

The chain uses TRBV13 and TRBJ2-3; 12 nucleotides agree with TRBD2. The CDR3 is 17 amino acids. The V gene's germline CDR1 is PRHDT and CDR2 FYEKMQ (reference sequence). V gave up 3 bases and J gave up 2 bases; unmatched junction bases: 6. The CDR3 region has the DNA TGTGCCAGCAGCTTGTCTACTAGCGGGGGGTCCACAGATACGCAGTATTTT. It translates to CASSLSTSGGSTDTQYF.

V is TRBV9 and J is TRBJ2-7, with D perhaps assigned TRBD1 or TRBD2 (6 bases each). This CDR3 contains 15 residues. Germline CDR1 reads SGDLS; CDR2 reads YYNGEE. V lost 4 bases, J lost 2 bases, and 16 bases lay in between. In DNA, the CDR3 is TGTGCCAGCAGCCTGGGGGGCGGGGCTCCCTACGAGCAGTACTTC. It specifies CASSLGGGAPYEQYF.

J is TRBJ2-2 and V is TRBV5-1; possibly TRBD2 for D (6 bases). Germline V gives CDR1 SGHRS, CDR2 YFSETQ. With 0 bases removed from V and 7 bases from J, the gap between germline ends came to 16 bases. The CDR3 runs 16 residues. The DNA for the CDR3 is TGCGCCAGCAGCTTGGCCGTGGGAACCGGGGGCGGGGAGCTGTTTTTT. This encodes CASSLAVGTGGGELFF.

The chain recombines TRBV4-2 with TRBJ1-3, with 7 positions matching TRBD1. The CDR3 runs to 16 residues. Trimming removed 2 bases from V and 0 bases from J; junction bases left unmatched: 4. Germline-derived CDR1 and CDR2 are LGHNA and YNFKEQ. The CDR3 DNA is TGTGCCAGCAGCCAAACCGGGACAGCCTCTGGAAACACCATATATTTT. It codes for CASSQTGTASGNTIYF.

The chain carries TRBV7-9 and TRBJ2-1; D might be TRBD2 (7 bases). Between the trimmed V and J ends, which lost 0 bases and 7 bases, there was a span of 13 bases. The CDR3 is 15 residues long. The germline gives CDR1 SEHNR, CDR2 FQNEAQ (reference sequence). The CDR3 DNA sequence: TGTGCCAGCAGCTTAGCCGGGGGGCCCTTGAATGAGCAGTTCTTC. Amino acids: CASSLAGGPLNEQFF.

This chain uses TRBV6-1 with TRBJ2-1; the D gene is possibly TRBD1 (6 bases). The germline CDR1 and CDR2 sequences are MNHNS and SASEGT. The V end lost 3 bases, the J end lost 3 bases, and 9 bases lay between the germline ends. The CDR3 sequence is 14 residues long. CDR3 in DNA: TGTGCCAGCAGTGATCAACAGGGCTACAATGAGCAGTTCTTC. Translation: CASSDQQGYNEQFF.

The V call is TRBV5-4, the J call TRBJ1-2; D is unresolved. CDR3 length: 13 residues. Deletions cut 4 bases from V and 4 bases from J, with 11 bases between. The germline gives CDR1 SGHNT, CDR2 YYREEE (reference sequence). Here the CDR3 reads CASSLSAGYGYTF. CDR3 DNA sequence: TGTGCCAGCAGCCTCTCCGCCGGCTATGGCTACACCTTC.

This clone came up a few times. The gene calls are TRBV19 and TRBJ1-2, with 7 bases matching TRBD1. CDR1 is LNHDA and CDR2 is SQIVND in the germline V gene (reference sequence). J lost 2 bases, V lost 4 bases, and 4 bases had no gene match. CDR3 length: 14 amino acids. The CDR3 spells CASSKGALNYGYTF. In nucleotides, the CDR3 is TGTGCCAGTAGTAAGGGGGCACTAAACTATGGCTACACCTTC.

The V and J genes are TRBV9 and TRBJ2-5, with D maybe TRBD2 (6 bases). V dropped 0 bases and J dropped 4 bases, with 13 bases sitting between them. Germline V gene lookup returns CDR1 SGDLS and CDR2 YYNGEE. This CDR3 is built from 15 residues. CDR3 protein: CASSVGPGEGETQYF. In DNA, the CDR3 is TGTGCCAGCAGCGTAGGACCGGGGGAAGGAGAGACCCAGTACTTC.

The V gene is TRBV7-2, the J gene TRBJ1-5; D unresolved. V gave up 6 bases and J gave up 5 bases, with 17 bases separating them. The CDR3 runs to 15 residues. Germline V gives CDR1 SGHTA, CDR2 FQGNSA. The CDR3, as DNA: TGTGCCAGCAGTGGTCGAGGAGGGCTCGATCAGCCCCAGCATTTT. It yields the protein CASSGRGGLDQPQHF.

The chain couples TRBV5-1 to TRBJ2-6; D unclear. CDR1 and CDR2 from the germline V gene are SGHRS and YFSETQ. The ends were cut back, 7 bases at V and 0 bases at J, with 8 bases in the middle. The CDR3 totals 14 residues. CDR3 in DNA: TGCGCCAGCGGGCCGGGCTCTGGGGCCAACGTCCTGACTTTC. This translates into CASGPGSGANVLTF.